Below, 16 T cell receptor beta chains from the same sample are listed, as sequenced in a study of blood T cell repertoires in COVID-19. Using immunoSEQ multiplex PCR, the repertoire was profiled, and TCRdb retains in-frame clones only, with some absent. The data hold roughly 300,000 clones, with 70% to 90% observed a single time. Specimen: peripheral blood. All receptors come from a woman aged 45 to 65 who had recovered from COVID-19.

This clone was found once. Other DNA sequences in the same sample also yield this CDR3. The chain carries TRBV10-2 and TRBJ2-5, with 7 nucleotides matching TRBD1. V dropped 6 bases and J dropped 1; count of bases not matched to a gene: 5. Per the germline V gene, CDR1 is WSHSY and CDR2 is SAAADI. This CDR3 has 14 amino acids. The CDR3 region has the DNA TGCGCCAGCAGACGGGGACAGCCCCAAGAGACCCAGTACTTC. Translation gives CASRRGQPQETQYF.

The chain uses TRBV5-1 and TRBJ2-3, with 13 bases that match TRBD2. V lost 4 bases, J lost 7 bases, and 6 bases stayed unmatched. This CDR3 has 15 amino acids. Germline CDR1 and CDR2: SGHRS and YFSETQ. The chain's CDR3 is CASSPGTSGVNTQYF. The CDR3 nucleotides read TGCGCCAGCAGCCCCGGGACTAGCGGGGTGAATACGCAGTATTTT.

This clone has a single count. The CDR3 sequence is CASSYSGTSGGAETQYF. Written as DNA, the CDR3 is TGTGCCAGCAGTTACTCTGGGACTAGCGGGGGGGCCGAGACCCAGTACTTC. The chain recombines TRBV6-2 or TRBV6-3 with TRBJ2-5; 16 bases are shared with TRBD2. The CDR3 loop spans 17 amino acids. V shed 0 bases and J 5 bases; nucleotides not matched to a gene: 3. Germline V gene data show CDR1 as MNHEY and CDR2 as SVGEGT.

This clone has only one observation. V usage is TRBV5-6 and J usage is TRBJ1-3; D is possibly TRBD1 (5 bases). The CDR3 spans 16 residues. The germline V gene has CDR1 SGHDT and CDR2 YYEEEE. V gave up 1 base and J gave up 0 bases, with 11 bases separating them. CDR3 region: CASSLFAGRSGNTIYF. CDR3 sequence (DNA): TGTGCCAGCAGCTTGTTTGCAGGGCGCTCTGGAAACACCATATATTTT.

Only a few counts were recorded for this clone. V is TRBV28 and J is TRBJ2-5; 8 positions agree with TRBD2. The length of the CDR3 is 18 residues. The J segment lost 5 bases and the V segment lost 10 bases, leaving 24 bases of the junction unmatched. CDR1 is MDHEN and CDR2 is SYDVKM in the germline V gene. DNA for the CDR3: TGTGCCACATATGCACCGGGAGGGAATTGGGGTAGAGAGGAGACCCAGTACTTC. Translating it yields CATYAPGGNWGREETQYF.

The chain is built from TRBV5-1 and TRBJ1-1; perhaps TRBD1 as D (6 bases). Between the trimmed V and J ends, which lost 10 bases and 1 base, there was a span of 14 bases. The CDR3 has 13 amino acids. The germline gives CDR1 SGHRS, CDR2 YFSETQ. DNA of the CDR3: TGCGCCGGAAGGACAGAACCGAACACTGAAGCTTTCTTT. This gives the protein CAGRTEPNTEAFF.

This chain connects TRBV11-3 to TRBJ2-3; 7 positions match TRBD1. The junction had 3 bases not matched to a gene; V was cut back by 1 base and J by 2 bases. CDR3 length: 15 amino acids. Germline CDR1 is SGHNT and CDR2 is YENEEA. The CDR3 DNA reads TGTGCCAGCAGCTTAGTTGGGACAGTCACAGATACGCAGTATTTT. This codes for CASSLVGTVTDTQYF.

The CDR3 DNA reads as TGTGCCAGTAGTGCCCAGACAGGCTACAATCAGCCCCAGCATTTT. Translating gives CASSAQTGYNQPQHF. The J gene is TRBJ1-5, the V gene TRBV19, with TRBD1 as a possible D gene (6 bases). The CDR3 runs 15 residues. V was pared by 5 bases and J by 3 bases, with 14 bases between. The germline gives CDR1 LNHDA, CDR2 SQIVND (reference sequence).

This chain uses TRBV28 with TRBJ1-2, with TRBD1 matching over 10 bases. The CDR3 has 15 residues. Germline CDR1 and CDR2: MDHEN and SYDVKM. The junction had 6 bases not matched to a gene; V was cut back by 4 bases and J by 4 bases. The CDR3: CASSSSGQGGYGYTF. The CDR3 DNA reads TGTGCCAGCAGTTCCAGCGGACAGGGGGGCTATGGCTACACCTTC.

The rearrangement links TRBV7-9 to TRBJ1-3; 7 nucleotides align to TRBD1. V shed 6 bases, J shed 0 bases, and the junction held 8 bases outside the gene matches. CDR3 length: 16 residues. Germline V gene lookup returns CDR1 SEHNR and CDR2 FQNEAQ (reference sequence). The CDR3 protein is CASSYGQASSGNTIYF. The CDR3 DNA reads TGTGCCAGCAGTTACGGACAGGCCAGCTCTGGAAACACCATATATTTT.

The gene calls are TRBV7-2 and TRBJ1-5; the D gene is possibly TRBD1 (5 bases). This CDR3 is 15 amino acids long. Germline CDR1 SGHTA, CDR2 FQGNSA. V dropped 2 bases and J dropped 3 bases, with 11 bases sitting between them. The CDR3 DNA reads TGTGCCAGCAGCTTACGGGCAGGGTACAATCAGCCCCAGCATTTT. Protein: CASSLRAGYNQPQHF.

This clone was counted once. Different DNA sequences within this sample yield the same CDR3. J is TRBJ1-3 and V is TRBV27; TRBD1 agrees at 8 bases. This CDR3 spans 14 amino acids. Germline V lookup: CDR1 MNHEY, CDR2 SMNVEV (reference sequence). V lost 3 bases, J lost 2 bases, and 0 bases stayed unmatched. In DNA form, the CDR3 reads TGTGCCAGCAGTTTGACAGGGGCTGGAAACACCATATATTTT. It specifies CASSLTGAGNTIYF.

The CDR3 bases are TGTGCCAGTAGTACGGCTGACAGGGTGAGCACTGAAGCTTTCTTT. Encoded protein: CASSTADRVSTEAFF. This rearrangement joins TRBV19 to TRBJ1-1; 7 positions agree with TRBD1. J gave up 4 bases and V 4 bases, and 9 bases lay outside the gene matches. CDR3 length equals 15 residues. Germline V gene lookup returns CDR1 LNHDA and CDR2 SQIVND (reference sequence).

As concerns this clone: A read error may account for a junction end that differs from germline. V and J are TRBV7-7 and TRBJ2-5, with D perhaps TRBD1 (6 bases). Germline V gene sequence: CDR1 SSHAT, CDR2 FNYEAQ (reference sequence). This CDR3 region has 15 residues. CDR3 nucleotides: TGTGCTAGCAGCTTAGCAGGGGCGTACCAAGAGACCCAGTACTTC. Translating it yields CASSLAGAYQETQYF. Variable domain in full (rest from reference TRBV7-7 and TRBJ2-5): GAGVSQSPRYKVTKRGQDVTLRCDPISSHATLYWYQQALGQGPEFLTYFNYEAQPDKSGLPSDRFSAERPEGSISTLTIQRTEQRDSAMYRCASSLAGAYQETQYFGPGTRLLVL.

The chain joins TRBV7-8 to TRBJ1-6, with TRBD1 as a possible D gene (5 bases). Between the trimmed V and J ends, which lost 11 bases and 7 bases, there was a span of 18 bases. This CDR3 spans 14 amino acids. CDR1 is SGHVS, CDR2 FQNEAQ, per germline. CDR3 amino acids: CAVAGLLPNSPLHF. Here the CDR3 DNA reads TGTGCCGTTGCAGGGTTGCTGCCGAATTCACCCCTCCACTTT.

This chain uses TRBV21-1 with TRBJ1-2; the table calls TRBD1, which could not be checked here. TRBV21-1 is recorded as a pseudogene. The length of the CDR3 is 15 residues. The DNA of the CDR3 is TGTGCCAGCAGCTCGACCCGGGACAGGGGGTATTGCTACACCTTC. Translating gives CASSSTRDRGYCYTF.